What follows are 3 T cell receptor beta chains derived from one specimen sequenced in a study of T cells in women clearing cervical HPV infection. The assay was immunoSEQ multiplex PCR, and TCRdb's table has in-frame clones only and misses some. This sample carries about 20,000 clones, with about 6.7% going to the ten biggest clones. Sequencing input: blood buffy coat. Source of these receptors: a woman between 18 and 70 years old with a cervical HPV16 infection that either progressed to CIN3+ or cleared (not recorded which).

Concerning this clone: With the read ending 3 residues before the CDR3 end, the germline J gene is used to fill in that end. The chain employs TRBV28 and TRBJ2-5, with D tentatively TRBD1 (5 bases). The CDR3 length is 13 residues. The germline V and J ends were trimmed by 6 bases and 2 bases, with 10 bases remaining between them. In germline, CDR1 is MDHEN, CDR2 SYDVKM. CDR3 loop: CASRTGLQETQYF. Incomplete CDR3 DNA: TGTGCCAGCAGAACAGGCTTACAAGAGACC.

For this clone: Sequencing ends 3 residues short of the CDR3 end; the germline J gene provides the rest. V gene TRBV19 combines with J gene TRBJ2-3, with 8 bases aligning to TRBD2. V was clipped by 6 bases and J by 2 bases; unmatched bases: 10. The CDR3 spans 16 residues. The germline CDR1 and CDR2 sequences are LNHDA and SQIVND (reference sequence). The CDR3 sequence is CASSDLGGRNTDTQYF. CDR3 bases read: TGTGCCAGTAGCGATTTGGGCGGGAGGAACACAGATACG.

A note on this clone: The CDR3 end lies 3 residues beyond the end of the read and is filled in from the germline J gene. The V and J genes are TRBV11-2 and TRBJ2-4, with a possible D match to TRBD2 (6 bases). Per the germline V gene, CDR1 is SGHAT and CDR2 is FQNNGV. The CDR3 has 12 residues. CDR3 residues: CASSFQGGRQYF. The covered CDR3 bases are TGTGCCAGCAGTTTTCAGGGAGGCCGT.